Shown below are 15 T cell receptor beta chains from a single sample sequenced in a study of shared clonotypes between healthy human individuals. This table comes from immunoSEQ multiplex PCR, and its TCRdb copy is limited to in-frame clones, with some not included. This sample has roughly 2.2 million clones, with just under 95% found just once. The sequencing input was naive CD4+ T cells from PBMCs. The subset was: CD45RA+ positively selected. The receptors originated from a man aged 18 to 29 in good health. Some clones in this sample may be carry-over from other donors' samples.

As to this clone: The same CDR3 can be traced to other DNA sequences in this sample. The chain links TRBV18 to TRBJ1-5; D is ambiguous. CDR3 length: 14 residues. Germline V gives CDR1 KGHSH, CDR2 LQKENI. The V and J ends lost 3 bases and 3 bases respectively, with 9 bases between them. In DNA form, the CDR3 reads TGTGCCAGCTCACCCGCAGGCAACAATCAGCCCCAGCATTTT. Translation: CASSPAGNNQPQHF.

This chain links TRBV6-1 with TRBJ2-2; the match to TRBD1 covers 7 bases. V gave up 6 bases and J gave up 1 base; unmatched junction bases: 5. Germline CDR1 is MNHNS and CDR2 is SASEGT. CDR3 length: 15 residues. This CDR3 is CASSWDRQNTGELFF. The CDR3 DNA follows: TGTGCCAGCAGCTGGGACAGACAGAACACCGGGGAGCTGTTTTTT.

The rearrangement uses TRBV7-8 and TRBJ2-2, with unresolved D. The germline CDR1 and CDR2 sequences are SGHVS and FQNEAQ. The CDR3 is 16 amino acids. With 4 bases removed from V and 1 base from J, the gap between germline ends came to 13 bases. The CDR3 loop reads CASSSYKGVNTGELFF. The CDR3 DNA sequence: TGTGCCAGCAGCTCCTATAAAGGAGTGAACACCGGGGAGCTGTTTTTT.

The V call is TRBV19, the J call TRBJ2-1; 8 bases are a match to TRBD2. The V segment lost 5 bases and the J segment 8 bases; nucleotides outside the gene matches: 11. The CDR3 runs 15 residues. Germline V gene lookup returns CDR1 LNHDA and CDR2 SQIVND (reference sequence). CDR3 in amino acids: CASSRPGLGGDEQFF. CDR3 in DNA: TGTGCCAGTAGTCGTCCGGGACTAGGAGGCGATGAGCAGTTCTTC.

V gene TRBV7-2 combines with J gene TRBJ2-1; possible D gene TRBD2, 5 bases. The length of the CDR3 is 14 residues. Germline lookup yields CDR1 SGHTA and CDR2 FQGNSA. Trimming pared 3 bases from V and 6 bases from J, leaving 12 bases between. The DNA of the CDR3 is TGTGCCAGCAGCTTTCGAGGAGGAGGCAATGAGCAGTTCTTC. It is translated as CASSFRGGGNEQFF.

J is TRBJ1-1 and V is TRBV6-1; D remains ambiguous. Germline loops: CDR1 MNHNS, CDR2 SASEGT. Trimming cost V 4 bases and J 5 bases, with 8 bases left between them. This CDR3 region has 12 residues. The CDR3 sequence: CASSGSGTEAFF. Written as DNA, the CDR3 is TGTGCCAGCAGTGGGTCGGGGACTGAAGCTTTCTTT.

This clone was recorded once. V gene TRBV25-1 combines with J gene TRBJ1-2; possibly TRBD1 for D (6 bases). The ends were cut back, 0 bases at V and 2 bases at J, with 16 bases in the middle. This CDR3 region has 17 residues. Germline V lookup: CDR1 MGHDK, CDR2 SYGVNS. The CDR3 sequence is CASSEYIWGAGNYGYTF. The CDR3 DNA reads TGTGCCAGCAGTGAATATATCTGGGGGGCTGGGAACTATGGCTACACCTTC.

The chain uses TRBV29-1 and TRBJ2-7, with D possibly being TRBD1 or TRBD2 (7 bases each). Germline CDR1 SQVTM, CDR2 ANQGSEA. The length of the CDR3 is 14 residues. V lost 3 bases and J lost 3, with 15 bases in between. CDR3 protein: CSVDPGGDNYEQYF. The CDR3 DNA sequence: TGCAGCGTTGACCCAGGGGGGGATAACTACGAGCAGTACTTC.

V and J are TRBV2 and TRBJ1-2; no definite D call. V was trimmed by 2 bases and J by 8 bases, leaving 12 bases between them. CDR3 length equals 13 residues. The V gene's germline CDR1 is SNHLY and CDR2 FYNNEI. CDR3 sequence (DNA): TGTGCCAGCAGTGAAATCATGGGGAGCGGCTACACCTTC. Translating it yields CASSEIMGSGYTF.

V gene TRBV7-2 combines with J gene TRBJ2-3; no firm D call. This CDR3 has 14 residues. Deletions cut 1 base from V and 4 bases from J, with 9 bases between. The V gene's germline CDR1 is SGHTA and CDR2 FQGNSA. In DNA form, the CDR3 reads TGTGCCAGCAGCTTAGGAAGGTTCGCAGATACGCAGTATTTT. Protein product: CASSLGRFADTQYF.

In its sample, this clone was seen once. The V and J genes are TRBV21-1 and TRBJ2-7; TRBD2, the table's D call, lacks a check against the DNA. TRBV21-1 is annotated as a pseudogene. This CDR3 has 16 amino acids. The CDR3 spells CASSKEGLAAGYEQYF. CDR3 in DNA: TGTGCCAGCAGCAAAGAGGGACTAGCGGCTGGCTACGAGCAGTACTTC.

The chain links TRBV28 to TRBJ2-7, with D possibly TRBD2 on 6 matching bases. The CDR3 is made up of 10 amino acids. V was shortened by 5 bases and J by 11 bases, with 10 bases between the two germline ends. Germline V gene lookup returns CDR1 MDHEN and CDR2 SYDVKM. The CDR3 region has the DNA TGTGCCAGCAGTCAGGGACTGAAGTACTTC. Encoded protein: CASSQGLKYF.

This clone occurred a few times. The chain recombines TRBV5-1 with TRBJ1-4, with no clear D. Between the trimmed V and J ends, which lost 5 bases and 14 bases, there was a span of 13 bases. Germline V gene sequence: CDR1 SGHRS, CDR2 YFSETQ. CDR3 size: 11 residues. The CDR3, as DNA: TGCGCCAGCAGTCCGGGAGGGAGCCTGTTTTTT. Its translation is CASSPGGSLFF. The full variable domain, with the rest looked up from reference TRBV5-1 and TRBJ1-4, is KAGVTQTPRYLIKTRGQQVTLSCSPISGHRSVSWYQQTPGQGLQFLFEYFSETQRNKGNFPGRFSGRQFSNSRSEMNVSTLELGDSALYLCASSPGGSLFFGSGTQLSVL.

The J gene is TRBJ2-1, the V gene TRBV19; 7 bases line up with TRBD1. Germline assignment: CDR1 LNHDA and CDR2 SQIVND (reference sequence). The CDR3 spans 16 residues. The V and J ends lost 6 bases and 4 bases, in that order; junction bases with no gene match: 12. The DNA of the CDR3 is TGTGCCAGTAGCCGAGCAACAGGGGCGAAGTACAATGAGCAGTTCTTC. Protein sequence: CASSRATGAKYNEQFF.

V gene TRBV5-1 combines with J gene TRBJ2-7; 10 positions agree with TRBD1. The junction had 11 bases not matched to a gene; V was cut back by 4 bases and J by 7 bases. The CDR3 runs to 15 residues. In germline, CDR1 is SGHRS, CDR2 YFSETQ. The DNA for the CDR3 is TGCGCCAGCAGCCCCTCCGGGACAGGGGTCAGAGAGCAGTACTTC. Amino acids: CASSPSGTGVREQYF.